The 10 T cell receptor beta chains presented below share a single source sample, sequenced in a study of blood T cell repertoires in COVID-19. Sequencing used immunoSEQ multiplex PCR; TCRdb keeps in-frame clones, though not all of them. The data show roughly 200,000 clones, about 90% seen once. The sample was peripheral blood. The receptors were gathered from a man aged 18 to 30 with active or convalescent COVID-19.

This clone was found a few times. The chain has TRBV5-1 and TRBJ1-1; 9 bases match TRBD1. Germline V lookup: CDR1 SGHRS, CDR2 YFSETQ. CDR3 length equals 15 residues. V gave up 3 bases and J gave up 5 bases; unmatched junction bases: 8. The CDR3 region is CASSWGQGGLTEAFF. In DNA form, the CDR3 reads TGCGCCAGCAGCTGGGGACAGGGAGGTCTTACTGAAGCTTTCTTT.

The chain is built from TRBV5-1 and TRBJ2-3; TRBD1 is a possible D gene (5 bases). The CDR3 loop spans 15 amino acids. The V and J ends lost 0 bases and 0 bases respectively, with 8 bases between them. Per the germline V gene, CDR1 is SGHRS and CDR2 is YFSETQ. The CDR3 loop reads CASSLGGRSTDTQYF. DNA for the CDR3: TGCGCCAGCAGCTTGGGGGGCCGGAGCACAGATACGCAGTATTTT.

V is TRBV5-1 and J is TRBJ2-1, with TRBD1 matching over 7 bases. The CDR3 has 15 amino acids. V lost 1 base to trimming and J lost 6 bases; unmatched junction nucleotides: 7. The germline gives CDR1 SGHRS, CDR2 YFSETQ. CDR3 DNA: TGCGCCAGCAGCTTGTTGGACAGGATGGTCAATGAGCAGTTCTTC. Translated, it gives CASSLLDRMVNEQFF.

In this sample, this clone turned up once. The chain uses TRBV3-1 (or the pseudogene TRBV3-2) and TRBJ1-2; 8 bases match TRBD1. V lost 3 bases and J lost 7; bases outside the gene matches: 1. Germline values: CDR1 LGHDT, CDR2 YNNKEL (reference sequence). The CDR3 covers 12 residues. The CDR3 sequence: CASSHTGGGYTF. CDR3 sequence (DNA): TGTGCCAGCAGCCATACAGGGGGTGGCTACACCTTC.

V usage is TRBV7-3 and J usage is TRBJ2-3; TRBD1 matches at 8 bases. The CDR3 is made up of 15 amino acids. Trimming at V came to 5 bases and at J to 1 base, leaving 5 bases not matched to a gene. Germline loops: CDR1 SGHTA, CDR2 FQGTGA. The CDR3 sequence: CASSLGQGRTDTQYF. The CDR3 DNA is TGTGCCAGCAGCCTCGGACAGGGACGCACAGATACGCAGTATTTT.

CDR3 sequence reads: CASSYSSQRWEQFF. DNA of the CDR3: TGTGCCAGCAGTTATTCGAGCCAACGGTGGGAGCAGTTCTTC. V gene TRBV6-2 or TRBV6-3 combines with J gene TRBJ2-1; D remains unclear. CDR1 is MNHEY, CDR2 SVGEGT, per germline. The CDR3 contains 14 residues. Trimming took off 3 bases at V and 10 bases at J, with 16 bases between the two ends.

This chain uses TRBV19 with TRBJ1-2; 7 nucleotides agree with TRBD1. From germline, CDR1 is LNHDA and CDR2 SQIVND (reference sequence). CDR3 size: 14 residues. Trimming took 6 bases from V and 4 from J; bases not matched to a gene: 8. The CDR3 coding sequence is TGTGCCAGTAGCGAGGGGGCAGACATCTATGGCTACACCTTC. Translating gives CASSEGADIYGYTF.

This clone was seen just once. J is TRBJ2-5 and V is TRBV5-4, with a possible D match to TRBD2 (6 bases). The ends were cut back, 1 base at V and 5 bases at J, with 9 bases in the middle. This CDR3 spans 13 amino acids. In germline, CDR1 is SGHNT, CDR2 YYREEE (reference sequence). The CDR3 region is CASSLYGGETQYF. The CDR3 DNA reads as TGTGCCAGCAGCTTGTATGGGGGGGAGACCCAGTACTTC.

With respect to this clone: The sample has other DNA sequences that encode this CDR3 too. The CDR3 DNA is TGTGCCAGCAGTTCAACAGGGGGCATGAACACTGAAGCTTTCTTT. Its translation: CASSSTGGMNTEAFF. The chain links TRBV28 to TRBJ1-1; 9 nucleotides line up with TRBD1. The V segment lost 4 bases and the J segment 0 bases; nucleotides outside the gene matches: 3. The CDR3 is 15 amino acids. Per the germline V gene, CDR1 is MDHEN and CDR2 is SYDVKM.

This sequence joins TRBV7-9 and TRBJ2-1; D perhaps matches TRBD2 (5 bases). The CDR3 is 14 amino acids. From germline, CDR1 is SEHNR and CDR2 FQNEAQ (reference sequence). Trimming stripped 6 bases from V and 1 base from J, with 10 bases between. For the CDR3, the DNA is TGTGCCAGCAGTCACGGGGTTTCCTACAATGAGCAGTTCTTC. It codes for CASSHGVSYNEQFF.